This T cell receptor beta chain was documented in a study of blood T cell repertoires in COVID-19. Study background: Material from acute and convalescent COVID-19 was sourced from the United States, Italy and Spain. The cDNA or gDNA used as material had been derived from T cells, B-cell-depleted T cells, or PBMCs.

As processed by the authors: Amplification with reference gene primers provided the estimates of nucleated cell counts. The method was immunoSEQ multiplex PCR; TCRdb's version includes in-frame clones alone and lacks a portion of them. That table supplies the V and J calls and clone size; D and trimming were determined from the DNA. The table includes tens of thousands of clones, over 65% detected once. The ends were cut back, 5 bases at V and 0 bases at J, with 8 bases in the middle. Germline CDR1 reads SSHAT; CDR2 reads FNYEAQ (reference sequence). There are 14 residues in the CDR3. Sequences were obtained from peripheral blood. This TCR was recovered from a woman aged 70 to 79 with acute or convalescent COVID-19. The V call is TRBV7-7, the J call TRBJ2-1; D unresolved. Here the CDR3 reads CASSLTSSYNEQFF. CDR3 sequence (DNA): TGTGCCAGCAGCCTCACGAGCTCCTACAATGAGCAGTTCTTC.